This T cell receptor (beta chain) derives from a study of control samples from healthy donors and cancer patients. Clones were sequenced by immunoSEQ multiplex PCR, and TCRdb holds only the in-frame ones, with some missing. Seen here are roughly 370,000 clones, 80% to 95% observed once, and the top ten hold more than 6%. The CDR3 consists of 14 residues. CDR1 MNHEY and CDR2 SVGAGI come from the germline V gene. Trimming removed 5 bases at V and 4 bases at J, with 11 bases between. The clonotype comes from a man aged 40-49 years with head and neck cancer. Sequencing was performed on PBMCs. The rearrangement joins TRBV6-5 to TRBJ2-2, with TRBD1 as a possible D gene (5 bases). The CDR3 loop reads CASSKIRVTGELFF. The DNA of the CDR3 is TGTGCCAGCAGTAAAATCAGGGTCACCGGGGAGCTGTTTTTT.